This T cell receptor (beta chain) was obtained from a study of post-analysis software for immune sequencing data. Background on the study: Disease trajectories encompassed relapsing-remitting, secondary progressive and progressive-relapsing multiple sclerosis.

Germline CDR1 reads SQVTM; CDR2 reads ANQGSEA. This CDR3 contains 11 residues. Unique-molecular-identifier-tagged TCR beta cDNA libraries were used. TCRdb redid the calling of the PCR reads with MiXCR, one entry per CDR3 protein. The repertoire holds about 810,000 distinct CDR3 sequences, with around 50% as singletons. The study, taken as a whole, reports: Samples sharing a preparation batch grouped tightly together when assessed by F measure. Among multiple sclerosis patients, normalized Chao1 diversity was significantly below that of controls. TRBV5-6, TRBV5-1 and TRBV20-1 were among roughly five TRBV segments more frequent in patients than controls.

This clonotype came up once. The target antigen is unknown. The TCR originated in a girl aged 5-17 years with multiple sclerosis. The rearrangement links TRBV29-1 to TRBJ2-4; D uncertain. The end of the DNA aligns better with TRBJ2-7, so the J call may be wrong. The sample was blood. The CDR3 DNA is TGCAGCGTTGATGCTGGGGTCGAGCAGTACTTC. Amino acid sequence: CSVDAGVEQYF.